These 8 T cell receptor beta chains originate from one sample sequenced in a study of early stage breast cancer tumors. Assay used: immunoSEQ multiplex PCR; TCRdb lists only in-frame clones, some missing. The sample contains roughly 30,000 clones, around 53% of which appear only once. Sequencing was carried out using breast tumor tissue. Every receptor here comes from a person aged 45-60 years with breast cancer.

This clone was seen a few times. This chain links TRBV2 with TRBJ2-3, with a weak D call TRBD2 (6 bases). The V and J ends lost 1 base and 5 bases respectively, with 7 bases between them. Germline-derived CDR1 and CDR2 are SNHLY and FYNNEI. The CDR3 loop spans 13 amino acids. The CDR3: CASSEGGVDTQYF. As DNA, the CDR3 is TGTGCCAGCAGTGAAGGGGGGGTAGATACGCAGTATTTT.

The V call is TRBV27, the J call TRBJ2-7; D is uncertain. V lost 5 bases to trimming and J lost 2 bases, with 19 bases between them. Germline V gene data show CDR1 as MNHEY and CDR2 as SMNVEV (reference sequence). The CDR3 is made up of 16 amino acids. In nucleotides, the CDR3 is TGTGCCAGCAGTAACGGACCGGGCACTATGGCCTACGAGCAGTACTTC. Its protein is CASSNGPGTMAYEQYF.

This chain uses TRBV19 with TRBJ2-7; D might be TRBD1 or TRBD2, each matching 5 bases. Germline V CDR1 and CDR2: LNHDA, SQIVND (reference sequence). The V end was cut by 3 bases, the J end by 3 bases, with 15 bases between. The CDR3 has 15 amino acids. The CDR3 region is CASSIGAVPIYEQYF. The CDR3 DNA sequence: TGTGCCAGTAGTATCGGGGCAGTTCCCATCTACGAGCAGTACTTC.

The rearrangement joins TRBV18 to TRBJ2-7; a weak D match, TRBD1 (5 bases). Germline CDR1 and CDR2: KGHSH and LQKENI. The CDR3 is 15 residues long. Trimming removed 3 bases from V and 7 bases from J, with 19 bases in between. This CDR3 reads CASSPQDTSPREQYF. As DNA, the CDR3 is TGTGCCAGCTCACCGCAGGACACCTCCCCCAGGGAGCAGTACTTC.

The V and J genes are TRBV10-3 and TRBJ2-7, with D unclear. The CDR3 runs to 11 residues. Trimming removed 2 bases at V and 6 bases at J, with 5 bases between. Germline CDR1 is ENHRY and CDR2 is SYGVKD. CDR3 region: CAISEGPEQYF. For the CDR3, the DNA is TGTGCCATCAGTGAGGGTCCCGAGCAGTACTTC.

V gene TRBV27 combines with J gene TRBJ2-1, with TRBD2 identical over 8 bases. From germline, CDR1 is MNHEY and CDR2 SMNVEV (reference sequence). V trimming: 3 bases; J trimming: 2 bases; junction bases outside the gene matches: 3. The CDR3 length is 15 residues. CDR3 amino acids: CASSLEAGAYNEQFF. The CDR3 coding sequence is TGTGCCAGCAGTTTGGAAGCGGGAGCCTACAATGAGCAGTTCTTC.

This clone was counted a few times. V is TRBV18 and J is TRBJ1-5; D gene ambiguous. V lost 1 base, J lost 1 base, and 5 bases lay in between. CDR1 and CDR2 (germline): KGHSH, LQKENI. The CDR3 consists of 14 residues. The CDR3 DNA reads as TGTGCCAGCTCACCACAAGCCAGCAATCAGCCCCAGCATTTT. Amino acids: CASSPQASNQPQHF.

This chain joins TRBV19 and TRBJ1-1; D unresolved. V dropped 5 bases and J dropped 1 base, with 8 bases sitting between them. Germline V gene data show CDR1 as LNHDA and CDR2 as SQIVND (reference sequence). The CDR3 extends over 13 amino acids. For the CDR3, the DNA is TGTGCCAGTAGTCCCTACCCGAACACTGAAGCTTTCTTT. Its translation is CASSPYPNTEAFF.